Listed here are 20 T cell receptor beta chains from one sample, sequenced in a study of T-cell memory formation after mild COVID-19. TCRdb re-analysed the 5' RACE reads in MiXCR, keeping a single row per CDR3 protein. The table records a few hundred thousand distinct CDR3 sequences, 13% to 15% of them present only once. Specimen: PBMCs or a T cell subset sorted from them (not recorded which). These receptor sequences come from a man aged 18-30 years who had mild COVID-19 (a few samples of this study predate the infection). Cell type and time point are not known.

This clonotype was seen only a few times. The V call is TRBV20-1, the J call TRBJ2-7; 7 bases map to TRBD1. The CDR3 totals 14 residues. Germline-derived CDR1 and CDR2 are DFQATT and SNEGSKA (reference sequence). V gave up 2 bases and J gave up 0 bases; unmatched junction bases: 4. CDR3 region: CSARRGQSSYEQYV. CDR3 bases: TGCAGTGCTAGACGGGGACAGAGCTCCTACGAGCAGTACGTC.

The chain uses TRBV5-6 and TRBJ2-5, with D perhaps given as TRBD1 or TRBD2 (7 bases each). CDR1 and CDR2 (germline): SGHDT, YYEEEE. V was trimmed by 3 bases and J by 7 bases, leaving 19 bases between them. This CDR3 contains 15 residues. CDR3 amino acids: CASSSPRLRGGTQYF. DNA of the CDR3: TGTGCCAGCAGCTCCCCGAGACTCAGGGGGGGGACCCAGTACTTC.

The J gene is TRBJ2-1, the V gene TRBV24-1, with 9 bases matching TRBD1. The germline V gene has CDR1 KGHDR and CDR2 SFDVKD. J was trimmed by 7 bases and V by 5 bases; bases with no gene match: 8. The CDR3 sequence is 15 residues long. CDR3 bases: TGTGCCACCAGTGCCGGGACAGGGTATGAAAATGAGCAGTTCTTC. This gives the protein CATSAGTGYENEQFF.

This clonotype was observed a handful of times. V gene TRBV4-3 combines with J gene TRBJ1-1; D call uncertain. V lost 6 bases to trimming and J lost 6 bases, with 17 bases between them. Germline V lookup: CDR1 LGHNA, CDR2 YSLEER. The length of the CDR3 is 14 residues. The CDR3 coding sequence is TGCGCCAGCAGTTTCGACTCCGATGGGGCTGAAGCTTTCTTT. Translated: CASSFDSDGAEAFF.

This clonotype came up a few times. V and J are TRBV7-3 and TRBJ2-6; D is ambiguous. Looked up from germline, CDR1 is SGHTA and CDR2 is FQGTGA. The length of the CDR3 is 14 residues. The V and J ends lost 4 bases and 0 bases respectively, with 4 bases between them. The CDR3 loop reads CASSSTSGANVLTF. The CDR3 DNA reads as TGTGCCAGCAGCTCCACCTCTGGGGCCAACGTCCTGACTTTC.

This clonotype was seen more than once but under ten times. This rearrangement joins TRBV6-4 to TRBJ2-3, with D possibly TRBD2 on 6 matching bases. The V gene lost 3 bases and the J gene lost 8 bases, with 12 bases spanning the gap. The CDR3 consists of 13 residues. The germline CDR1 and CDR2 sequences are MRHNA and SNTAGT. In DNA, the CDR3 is TGTGCCAGCAGTGAGATCGCAGCGGGTACGCAGTATTTT. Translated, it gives CASSEIAAGTQYF.

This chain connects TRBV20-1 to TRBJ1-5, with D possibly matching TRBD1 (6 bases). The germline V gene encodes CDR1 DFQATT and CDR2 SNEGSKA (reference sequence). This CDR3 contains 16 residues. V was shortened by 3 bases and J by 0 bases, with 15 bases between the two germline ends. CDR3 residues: CSASGEGGTSNQPQHF. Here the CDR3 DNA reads TGCAGTGCTAGTGGGGAGGGGGGGACTAGCAATCAGCCCCAGCATTTT.

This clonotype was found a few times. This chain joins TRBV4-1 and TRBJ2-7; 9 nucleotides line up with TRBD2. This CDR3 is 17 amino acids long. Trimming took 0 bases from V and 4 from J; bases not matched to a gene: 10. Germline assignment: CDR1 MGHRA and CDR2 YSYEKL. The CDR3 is CASSQDRGRRGGYEQYF. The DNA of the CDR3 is TGCGCCAGCAGCCAAGATCGAGGTCGGCGGGGGGGTTACGAGCAGTACTTC.

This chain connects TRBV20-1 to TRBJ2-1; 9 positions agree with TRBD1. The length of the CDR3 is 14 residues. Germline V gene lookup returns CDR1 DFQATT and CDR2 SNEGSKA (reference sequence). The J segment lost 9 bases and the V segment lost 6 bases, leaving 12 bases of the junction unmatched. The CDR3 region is CSATGGARLGEQFF. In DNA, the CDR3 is TGCAGTGCAACAGGGGGCGCGAGGCTCGGTGAGCAGTTCTTC.

CDR3: CASSGGQSSRAFF. The CDR3, as DNA: TGTGCCAGCAGTGGCGGACAATCTAGTCGAGCTTTCTTT. The chain couples TRBV25-1 to TRBJ1-1; perhaps TRBD1 as D (5 bases). The CDR3 has 13 residues. V was pared by 4 bases and J by 10 bases, with 16 bases between. The germline V gene has CDR1 MGHDK and CDR2 SYGVNS. The whole variable domain, filled in from reference TRBV25-1 and TRBJ1-1, reads EADIYQTPRYLVIGTGKKITLECSQTMGHDKMYWYQQDPGMELHLIHYSYGVNSTEKGDLSSESTVSRIRTEHFPLTLESARPSHTSQYLCASSGGQSSRAFFGQGTRLTVV.

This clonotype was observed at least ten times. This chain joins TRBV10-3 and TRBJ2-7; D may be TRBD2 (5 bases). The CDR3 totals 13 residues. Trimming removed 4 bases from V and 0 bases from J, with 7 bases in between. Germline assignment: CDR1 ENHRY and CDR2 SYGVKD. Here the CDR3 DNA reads TGTGCCATCAGTGTGGACTTCTCCTACGAGCAGTACTTC. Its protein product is CAISVDFSYEQYF.

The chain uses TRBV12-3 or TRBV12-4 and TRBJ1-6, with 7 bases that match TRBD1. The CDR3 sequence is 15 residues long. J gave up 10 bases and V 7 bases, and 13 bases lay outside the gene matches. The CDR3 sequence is CASKKQGYQGSPLHF. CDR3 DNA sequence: TGTGCCAGCAAGAAACAGGGGTACCAGGGGTCACCCCTCCACTTT.

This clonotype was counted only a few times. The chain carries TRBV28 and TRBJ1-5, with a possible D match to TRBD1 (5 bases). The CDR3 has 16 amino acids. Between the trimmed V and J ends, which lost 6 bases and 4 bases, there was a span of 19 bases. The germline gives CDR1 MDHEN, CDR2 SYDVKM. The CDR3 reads CASSPPGTLLNQPQHF. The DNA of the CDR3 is TGTGCCAGCAGCCCTCCCGGGACCCTTCTTAATCAGCCCCAGCATTTT.

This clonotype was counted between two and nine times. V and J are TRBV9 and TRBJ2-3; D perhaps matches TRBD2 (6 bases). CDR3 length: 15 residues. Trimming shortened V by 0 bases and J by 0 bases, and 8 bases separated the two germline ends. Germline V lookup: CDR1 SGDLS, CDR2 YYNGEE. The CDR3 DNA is TGTGCCAGCAGCGTAGTCGGGGGTAGCACAGATACGCAGTATTTT. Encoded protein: CASSVVGGSTDTQYF.

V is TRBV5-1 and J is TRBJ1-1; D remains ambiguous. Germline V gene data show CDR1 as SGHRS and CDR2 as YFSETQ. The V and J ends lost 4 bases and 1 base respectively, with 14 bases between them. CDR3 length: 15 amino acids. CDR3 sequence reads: CASSTPTAPNTEAFF. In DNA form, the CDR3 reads TGCGCCAGCAGCACCCCTACAGCGCCGAACACTGAAGCTTTCTTT.

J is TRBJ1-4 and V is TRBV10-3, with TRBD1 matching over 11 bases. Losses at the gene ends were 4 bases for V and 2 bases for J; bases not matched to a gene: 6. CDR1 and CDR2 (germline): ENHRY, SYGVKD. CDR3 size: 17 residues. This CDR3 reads CAISGGQGASTNEKLFF. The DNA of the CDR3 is TGTGCCATCAGTGGAGGACAGGGGGCATCGACTAATGAAAAACTGTTTTTT.

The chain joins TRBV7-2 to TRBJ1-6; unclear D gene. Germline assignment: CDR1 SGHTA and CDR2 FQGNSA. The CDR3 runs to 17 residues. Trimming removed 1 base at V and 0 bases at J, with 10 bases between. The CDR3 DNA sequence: TGTGCCAGCAGCTTAGTATTGGGGAGCTCCTATAATTCACCCCTCCACTTT. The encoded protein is CASSLVLGSSYNSPLHF.

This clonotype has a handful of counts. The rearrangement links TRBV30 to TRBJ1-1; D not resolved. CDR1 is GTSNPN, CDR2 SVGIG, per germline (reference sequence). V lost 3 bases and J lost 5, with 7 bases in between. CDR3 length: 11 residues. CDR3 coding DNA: TGTGCCTGGAGACAGAATACTGAAGCTTTCTTT. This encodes CAWRQNTEAFF.

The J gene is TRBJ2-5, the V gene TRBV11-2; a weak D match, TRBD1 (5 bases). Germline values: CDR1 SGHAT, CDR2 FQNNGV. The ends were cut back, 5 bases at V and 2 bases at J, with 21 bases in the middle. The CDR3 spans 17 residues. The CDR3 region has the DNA TGTGCCAGCAGCCGACCCGCCCCCTGGAAGGGGCAAGAGACCCAGTACTTC. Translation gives CASSRPAPWKGQETQYF.

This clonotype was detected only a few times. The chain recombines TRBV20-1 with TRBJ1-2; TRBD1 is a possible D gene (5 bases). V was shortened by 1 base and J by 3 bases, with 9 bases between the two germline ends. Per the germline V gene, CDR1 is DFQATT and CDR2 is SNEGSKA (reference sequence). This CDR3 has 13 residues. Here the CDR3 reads CSARAGAHYGYTF. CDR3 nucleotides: TGCAGTGCTAGAGCCGGGGCCCACTATGGCTACACCTTC.